Below, one T cell receptor beta chain is given with its context. Its antigen is not identified. This record comes from a study of T cell repertoires in cytomegalovirus infection. Between the trimmed V and J ends, which lost 6 bases and 5 bases, there was a span of 11 bases. CDR3 length: 14 residues. The germline V gene has CDR1 MNHEY and CDR2 SVGAGI. In TCRdb, the reads were re-called with MiXCR into one record per CDR3 protein. The sample includes 350,000 to 400,000 distinct CDR3 sequences, about 35% of them seen just once. Points from the study as a whole: Cumulative public TCR beta family frequency identified carriers of CMV plus the relevant HLA.

This TCR derives from a human donor in good health (CMV status not recorded). Some clones in this sample may be carry-over from other donors' samples. The rearrangement links TRBV6-5 to TRBJ2-6, with D unclear. The sequencing used cultured PBMCs, collected from culture after CMV antigen stimulation. CDR3 in amino acids: CASRFSSRANVLTF. The CDR3 region has the DNA TGTGCCAGCAGATTCAGTTCACGGGCCAACGTCCTGACTTTC.